Below, one T cell receptor (beta chain) is given with its context. Deletions cut 4 bases from V and 10 bases from J, with 11 bases between. CDR1 and CDR2 from the germline V gene are LGHDT and YNNKEL (reference sequence). This CDR3 is 13 amino acids long. This table comes from immunoSEQ multiplex PCR, and its TCRdb copy is limited to in-frame clones, with some not included. The profile shows over 150,000 clones, around 90% of them singletons. This specimen comes from a study of T cell responses to AZD1222 COVID-19 vaccine. V is TRBV3-1 (or the pseudogene TRBV3-2) and J is TRBJ1-6, with a possible D match to TRBD1 (6 bases). The sequences come from peripheral blood, collected on day 0 of AZD1222 vaccination. The TCR originated in an adult in good health. In nucleotides, the CDR3 is TGTGCCAGCAGCCGACAGGAGGGGTCACCCCTCCACTTT. Its protein product is CASSRQEGSPLHF.